This is a list of T cell receptor beta chains from one sample in a study of T cells after somatic rescue of genetic block. Only in-frame clones appear in the TCRdb table, and some are missing; sequencing was by immunoSEQ multiplex PCR. The table records about 120,000 clones, about 90% of them present only once. The specimen was peripheral blood mononuclear cells (PBMCs). The receptors shown here come from a woman between 18 and 30 years old. The CDR3 runs from the conserved cysteine through the conserved F or W. The order of the fields is J gene, clone size, D gene, V gene, CDR3 DNA, CDR3 protein. D genes are given only for firm matches. Some rows have no size entry. The others give once, few or many, or a class for an expanded clone.

J gene: TRBJ2-7
clone size: .
D gene: .
V gene: TRBV28
CDR3 DNA: TGTGCCAGCAGTGACCCACCCTCCTACGAGCAGTACTTC
CDR3 protein: CASSDPPSYEQYF

J gene: TRBJ1-1
clone size: .
D gene: .
V gene: TRBV15
CDR3 DNA: TGTGCCACCAGCAGCCCCGGGACACCGAACACTGAAGCTTTCTTT
CDR3 protein: CATSSPGTPNTEAFF

J gene: TRBJ1-1
clone size: .
D gene: .
V gene: TRBV6-5
CDR3 DNA: TGTGCCAGCAGCCCCGGGCAGAGGGGCACTGAAGCTTTCTTT
CDR3 protein: CASSPGQRGTEAFF

J gene: TRBJ2-7
clone size: .
D gene: TRBD2
V gene: TRBV27
CDR3 DNA: TGTGCCAGCACAGTAGCGGGGGGCGAAAGCTCCTACGAGCAGTACTTC
CDR3 protein: CASTVAGGESSYEQYF

J gene: TRBJ2-2
clone size: .
D gene: .
V gene: TRBV13
CDR3 DNA: TGTGCCAGCAGCTTAGGCGAGGTCACCGGGGAGCTGTTTTTT
CDR3 protein: CASSLGEVTGELFF

J gene: TRBJ1-1
clone size: .
D gene: .
V gene: TRBV7-3
CDR3 DNA: TGTGCCAGCAGCATTCCTGGGGGCAACACTGAAGCTTTCTTT
CDR3 protein: CASSIPGGNTEAFF

J gene: TRBJ2-3
clone size: .
D gene: .
V gene: TRBV7-3
CDR3 DNA: TGTGCCAGCAGTACAGGGGGAGGGGATACGCAGTATTTT
CDR3 protein: CASSTGGGDTQYF

J gene: TRBJ2-7
clone size: .
D gene: .
V gene: TRBV25-1
CDR3 DNA: TGTGCCAGCAGTGTTACAGTGCGAGGGACACGATACGAGCAGTACTTC
CDR3 protein: CASSVTVRGTRYEQYF

J gene: TRBJ2-7
clone size: .
D gene: TRBD1
V gene: TRBV18
CDR3 DNA: TGTGCCAGCTCACCATCGGACAGGGCTCTCCTCGAGCAGTACTTC
CDR3 protein: CASSPSDRALLEQYF

J gene: TRBJ1-6
clone size: .
D gene: TRBD1
V gene: TRBV6-5
CDR3 DNA: TGTGCCAGCAGTTACTTGGGACAGGGATATAATTCACCCCTCCACTTT
CDR3 protein: CASSYLGQGYNSPLHF

J gene: TRBJ2-1
clone size: .
D gene: .
V gene: TRBV5-1
CDR3 DNA: TGCGCCAGCAGCCTACAGCTCGACAATGAGCAGTTCTTC
CDR3 protein: CASSLQLDNEQFF

J gene: TRBJ2-7
clone size: .
D gene: .
V gene: TRBV28
CDR3 DNA: TGTGCCAGCAGTTTAGGTTTTCCCGATCGGGGCTACGAGCAGTACTTC
CDR3 protein: CASSLGFPDRGYEQYF

J gene: TRBJ1-1
clone size: .
D gene: TRBD1
V gene: TRBV7-9
CDR3 DNA: TGTGCCAGCAGCTTAGGGACAGGGAGTGAAGCTTTCTTT
CDR3 protein: CASSLGTGSEAFF

J gene: TRBJ1-1
clone size: .
D gene: .
V gene: TRBV2
CDR3 DNA: TGTGCCAGCAGTGCTACGGGAGCTGCACCTTTCTTT
CDR3 protein: CASSATGAAPFF

J gene: TRBJ1-4
clone size: .
D gene: TRBD1
V gene: TRBV7-8
CDR3 DNA: TGTGCCAGCAGCTTAGTGCGTAGGGGGCGCGATGCAACTAATGAAAAACTGTTTTTT
CDR3 protein: CASSLVRRGRDATNEKLFF

J gene: TRBJ2-1
clone size: .
D gene: .
V gene: TRBV4-3
CDR3 DNA: TGCGCCAGCAGCCAAGATGGCACTAGCCCAAACAATGAGCAGTTCTTC
CDR3 protein: CASSQDGTSPNNEQFF

J gene: TRBJ2-1
clone size: .
D gene: TRBD1
V gene: TRBV7-8
CDR3 DNA: TGTGCCAGCAGCGCCTCACAGGGGGCTTTTTACAATGAGCAGTTCTTC
CDR3 protein: CASSASQGAFYNEQFF

J gene: TRBJ2-7
clone size: .
D gene: TRBD1
V gene: TRBV5-6
CDR3 DNA: TGTGCCAGCAGCTCTACAGGGGACACCTACGAGCAGTACTTC
CDR3 protein: CASSSTGDTYEQYF

J gene: TRBJ2-2
clone size: .
D gene: TRBD1
V gene: TRBV27
CDR3 DNA: TGTGCCAGCAGCCCCGGGACAGGGATAGGGGAGCTGTTTTTT
CDR3 protein: CASSPGTGIGELFF

J gene: TRBJ1-6
clone size: .
D gene: .
V gene: TRBV6-5
CDR3 DNA: TGTGCCAGCACCCAAGATGGCTCCTATAATTCACCCCTCCACTTT
CDR3 protein: CASTQDGSYNSPLHF

J gene: TRBJ2-3
clone size: .
D gene: .
V gene: TRBV29-1
CDR3 DNA: TGCAGCGTTGGTCAGGTCACAGATACGCAGTATTTT
CDR3 protein: CSVGQVTDTQYF

J gene: TRBJ1-5
clone size: few
D gene: TRBD1
V gene: TRBV2
CDR3 DNA: TGTGCCAGCAGTCCGACAGGGAGGGACAATCAGCCCCAGCATTTT
CDR3 protein: CASSPTGRDNQPQHF

J gene: TRBJ1-2
clone size: .
D gene: TRBD1
V gene: TRBV27
CDR3 DNA: TGTGCCAGCAGTTTAAGGACAGGGTTAGACTATGGCTACACCTTC
CDR3 protein: CASSLRTGLDYGYTF

J gene: TRBJ1-6
clone size: once
D gene: TRBD1
V gene: TRBV11-3
CDR3 DNA: TGTGCCAGCAGGGGCCGGGACAGTCTCTATTCACCCCTCCACTTT
CDR3 protein: CASRGRDSLYSPLHF

J gene: TRBJ2-7
clone size: .
D gene: TRBD2
V gene: TRBV11-2
CDR3 DNA: TGTGCCAGCAGCCCCTCTCGGGGGGACGAGCAGTACTTC
CDR3 protein: CASSPSRGDEQYF

J gene: TRBJ1-4
clone size: once
D gene: .
V gene: TRBV5-1
CDR3 DNA: TGCGCCAGCAGCTTGGGTCGGGGAGCTAATGAAAAACTGTTTTTT
CDR3 protein: CASSLGRGANEKLFF

J gene: TRBJ1-6
clone size: few
D gene: .
V gene: TRBV5-8
CDR3 DNA: TGTGCCAGCAGCTTGGTACCGGGGCGTTCACCCCTCCACTTT
CDR3 protein: CASSLVPGRSPLHF

J gene: TRBJ2-5
clone size: .
D gene: TRBD2
V gene: TRBV5-4
CDR3 DNA: TGTGCCAGCAGCCCGGGACTAGCGGGGGTAAGGGAGACCCAGTACTTC
CDR3 protein: CASSPGLAGVRETQYF

J gene: TRBJ2-7
clone size: .
D gene: .
V gene: TRBV28
CDR3 DNA: TGTGCCAGCAGTACCAGGGCAGGGTCCTACGAGCAGTACTTC
CDR3 protein: CASSTRAGSYEQYF

J gene: TRBJ2-5
clone size: .
D gene: TRBD2
V gene: TRBV7-2
CDR3 DNA: TGTGCCAGCACATCCAGGTCAGCGGGGGCGGAGACCCAGTACTTC
CDR3 protein: CASTSRSAGAETQYF

J gene: TRBJ1-3
clone size: .
D gene: .
V gene: TRBV9
CDR3 DNA: TGTGCCAGCAGCGCACAGGTCTCCTCTGGAAACACCATATATTTT
CDR3 protein: CASSAQVSSGNTIYF

J gene: TRBJ2-1
clone size: .
D gene: .
V gene: TRBV6-5
CDR3 DNA: TGTGCCAGCAGTTACCTAGGGACGGAGACCTACAATGAGCAGTTCTTC
CDR3 protein: CASSYLGTETYNEQFF